The T cell receptor beta chain under discussion was sequenced for a study of cytomegalovirus exposure and HLA in healthy donors. The CDR3 sequence is 12 residues long. Between the trimmed V and J ends, which lost 7 bases and 6 bases, there was a span of 10 bases. The germline V gene encodes CDR1 SNHLY and CDR2 FYNNEI. Primers included in the PCR were 60 Vbeta and 13 Jbeta primers. Generated by immunoSEQ multiplex PCR, the TCRdb table keeps only in-frame clones and is missing some. The sample lists about 110,000 clones; over 60% were seen once. The TCR was taken from a woman in her sixties in good health and CMV-seropositive. Source material: PBMCs. The chain joins TRBV2 to TRBJ2-1; D possibly corresponds to TRBD2 (6 bases). Here the CDR3 DNA reads TGTGCCAGCACACTAGCATCCAATGAGCAGTTCTTC. Its protein product is CASTLASNEQFF.